The clone carrying this T cell receptor beta chain came up a few times. The sample comes from a study of blood T cell repertoires in COVID-19. Original methodology: Amplifying reference gene primers gave estimates of nucleated cell counts. Some clones are missing from TCRdb's copy, which holds only in-frame ones; the method was immunoSEQ multiplex PCR. V and J calls and clone size are those listed in that table; D and trimming were worked out from the DNA. The sample lists roughly 300,000 clones, over 70% occurring once. Germline V gene lookup returns CDR1 SGHRS and CDR2 YFSETQ. This CDR3 has 15 residues. The trim removed 4 bases at V and 5 bases at J, leaving 10 bases unmatched.

This chain connects TRBV5-1 to TRBJ1-2; 8 nucleotides agree with TRBD1. The sequence was collected from a woman between 40 and 50 years old who had recovered from COVID-19. The sequenced sample was peripheral blood. Written as DNA, the CDR3 is TGCGCCAGCAGCCTGACAGGGGTTGCGGATTATGGCTACACCTTC. It translates to CASSLTGVADYGYTF.